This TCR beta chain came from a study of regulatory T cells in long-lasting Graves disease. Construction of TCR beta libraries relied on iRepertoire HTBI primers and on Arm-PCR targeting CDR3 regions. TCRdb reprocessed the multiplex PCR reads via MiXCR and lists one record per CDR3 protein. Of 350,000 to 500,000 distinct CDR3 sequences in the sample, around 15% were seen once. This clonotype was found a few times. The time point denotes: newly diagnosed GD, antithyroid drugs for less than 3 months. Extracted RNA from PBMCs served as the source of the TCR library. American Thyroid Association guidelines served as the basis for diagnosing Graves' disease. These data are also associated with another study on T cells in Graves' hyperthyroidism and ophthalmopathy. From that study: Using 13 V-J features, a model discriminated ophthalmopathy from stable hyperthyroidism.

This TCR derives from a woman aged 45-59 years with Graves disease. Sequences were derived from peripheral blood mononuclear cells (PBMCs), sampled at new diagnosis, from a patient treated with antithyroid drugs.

The CDR3 protein is CASSLSDTQHF. The DNA for the CDR3 is TGTGCCAGCAGCTTATCAGATACGCAGCATTTT. The rearrangement links TRBV7-8 to TRBJ2-3; D is unclear. The J call may be in error: the DNA end matches TRBJ1-5 better. CDR1 is SGHVS and CDR2 is FQNEAQ in the germline V gene. The CDR3 contains 11 residues.